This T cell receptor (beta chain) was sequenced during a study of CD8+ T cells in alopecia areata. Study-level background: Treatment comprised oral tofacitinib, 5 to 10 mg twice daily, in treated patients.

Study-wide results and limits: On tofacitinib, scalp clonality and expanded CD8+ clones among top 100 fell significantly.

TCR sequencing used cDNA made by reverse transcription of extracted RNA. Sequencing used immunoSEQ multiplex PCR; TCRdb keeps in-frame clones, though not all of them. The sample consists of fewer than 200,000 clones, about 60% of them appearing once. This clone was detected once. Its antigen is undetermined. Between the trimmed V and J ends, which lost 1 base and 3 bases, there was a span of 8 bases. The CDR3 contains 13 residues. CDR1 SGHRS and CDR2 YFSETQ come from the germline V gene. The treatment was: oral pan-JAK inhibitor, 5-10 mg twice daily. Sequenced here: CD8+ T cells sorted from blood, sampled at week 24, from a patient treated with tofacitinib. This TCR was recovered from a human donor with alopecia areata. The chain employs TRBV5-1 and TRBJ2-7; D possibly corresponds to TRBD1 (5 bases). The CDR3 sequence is CASSLTRDYEQYF. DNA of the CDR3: TGCGCCAGCAGCTTGACCAGGGACTACGAGCAGTACTTC.